This TCR beta chain was obtained from a study of early T cells in non-severe SARS-CoV-2 infection. As for the study in general: Chains stayed unpaired after sequencing of bulk RNA from unsorted whole blood. Findings and limits, study-wide: Comparison of clonotypes with VDJdb favored anti-spike CD8 responses while missing private and CD4 specificities.

This CDR3 spans 10 amino acids. V was pared by 8 bases and J by 7 bases, with 8 bases between. CDR1 ENHRY and CDR2 SYGVKD come from the germline V gene. Unique molecular identifiers tagged individual cDNA molecules. TCRdb used MiXCR to reprocess the 5' RACE reads, holding one entry per CDR3 protein. The sample includes under 80,000 distinct CDR3 sequences, 13% of them seen just once. This clonotype was picked up many times. Its antigen is unknown. The sequence derives from an adult who was a healthcare worker with PCR-confirmed SARS-CoV-2 infection or an uninfected control (not recorded which). The chain recombines TRBV10-3 with TRBJ1-1; TRBD1 is a possible D gene (6 bases). The sequencing input was whole blood. Here the CDR3 reads CAIGQFEAFF. The CDR3 DNA reads TGTGCCATCGGACAGTTTGAAGCTTTCTTT.